Listed below are T cell receptor beta chains from one sample, sequenced in a study of T-cell memory formation after mild COVID-19. TCRdb reprocessed the 5' RACE reads via MiXCR and lists one record per CDR3 protein. Found here are some 190,000 distinct CDR3 sequences, approximately 16% of them singletons; the top ten hold approximately 2.4%. Sequences were obtained from PBMCs or a T cell subset sorted from them (not recorded which). The receptors come from an adult woman who had mild COVID-19 (a few samples of this study predate the infection). Cell type and time point are not known. CDR3s include the opening cysteine and the closing phenylalanine or tryptophan. The D gene is left open where the match is weak. Rows may omit the clone size; those that give it use once, few, many or a size class.

clone size: few; J gene: TRBJ2-1; V gene: TRBV7-3; D gene: -; CDR3 protein: CASRRSVMGDNEQFF; CDR3 DNA: TGTGCCAGCAGGAGGAGCGTGATGGGGGACAATGAGCAGTTCTTC
clone size: many; J gene: TRBJ2-3; V gene: TRBV5-1; D gene: TRBD2; CDR3 protein: CASSAGLAGSTDTQYF; CDR3 DNA: TGCGCCAGCAGCGCGGGACTAGCGGGTTCCACAGATACGCAGTATTTT
clone size: few; J gene: TRBJ1-1; V gene: TRBV15; D gene: -; CDR3 protein: CATSRGGTGTEAFF; CDR3 DNA: TGTGCCACCAGCAGAGGGGGGACGGGAACTGAAGCTTTCTTT
clone size: few; J gene: TRBJ1-3; V gene: TRBV20-1; D gene: -; CDR3 protein: CSASRHLGNTIYF; CDR3 DNA: TGCAGTGCTAGTCGCCACCTTGGAAACACCATATATTTT
clone size: -; J gene: TRBJ2-7; V gene: TRBV4-2; D gene: TRBD2; CDR3 protein: CASSQGLAEYEQYF; CDR3 DNA: TGTGCCAGCAGCCAAGGACTAGCGGAGTACGAGCAGTACTTC
clone size: few; J gene: TRBJ1-2; V gene: TRBV2; D gene: -; CDR3 protein: CASSEVQGIGGYTF; CDR3 DNA: TGTGCCAGCAGTGAAGTTCAGGGAATAGGAGGCTACACCTTC
clone size: few; J gene: TRBJ2-7; V gene: TRBV7-2; D gene: -; CDR3 protein: CASSPGQISYEQYF; CDR3 DNA: TGTGCCAGCAGCCCAGGACAGATCTCCTACGAGCAGTACTTC
clone size: few; J gene: TRBJ1-1; V gene: TRBV12-3/TRBV12-4; D gene: -; CDR3 protein: CASRREGQENTEAFF; CDR3 DNA: TGTGCCAGCAGGCGAGAGGGACAAGAGAACACTGAAGCTTTCTTT
clone size: -; J gene: TRBJ2-7; V gene: TRBV4-2; D gene: -; CDR3 protein: CASSQDQGSNEQYF; CDR3 DNA: TGTGCCAGCAGCCAAGATCAGGGGTCCAACGAGCAGTACTTC
clone size: few; J gene: TRBJ2-1; V gene: TRBV28; D gene: -; CDR3 protein: CASSIDRNNEQFF; CDR3 DNA: TGTGCCAGCAGCATAGACAGGAACAATGAGCAGTTCTTC
clone size: few; J gene: TRBJ1-3; V gene: TRBV5-1; D gene: -; CDR3 protein: CASSLHWTGNTIYF; CDR3 DNA: TGCGCCAGCAGCTTACATTGGACCGGAAACACCATATATTTT
clone size: -; J gene: TRBJ2-3; V gene: TRBV11-3; D gene: TRBD2; CDR3 protein: CASSAGTSGNTDTQYF; CDR3 DNA: TGTGCCAGCAGCGCAGGGACTAGCGGAAACACAGATACGCAGTATTTT
clone size: once; J gene: TRBJ2-7; V gene: TRBV24-1; D gene: TRBD1; CDR3 protein: CATSDPGQNYEQYF; CDR3 DNA: TGTGCCACCAGTGACCCGGGACAGAACTACGAGCAGTACTTC
clone size: few; J gene: TRBJ1-2; V gene: TRBV20-1; D gene: -; CDR3 protein: CSARAPAGYTF; CDR3 DNA: TGCAGTGCTAGAGCTCCGGCTGGCTACACCTTC
clone size: few; J gene: TRBJ1-3; V gene: TRBV25-1; D gene: -; CDR3 protein: CASLTDGNTIYF; CDR3 DNA: TGTGCCAGTCTGACGGATGGAAACACCATATATTTT
clone size: few; J gene: TRBJ1-6; V gene: TRBV3-1; D gene: -; CDR3 protein: CASSQDSFSPLHF; CDR3 DNA: TGTGCCAGCAGCCAAGATTCCTTTTCACCCCTCCACTTT
clone size: few; J gene: TRBJ1-2; V gene: TRBV20-1; D gene: TRBD1; CDR3 protein: CSARVGGSSRGYTF; CDR3 DNA: TGCAGTGCTAGAGTAGGGGGCAGCTCCCGTGGCTACACCTTC
clone size: -; J gene: TRBJ2-6; V gene: TRBV3-1; D gene: TRBD1; CDR3 protein: CASSRWTGSSGANVLTF; CDR3 DNA: TGTGCCAGCAGCCGATGGACAGGGAGCTCTGGGGCCAACGTCCTGACTTTC
clone size: -; J gene: TRBJ2-2; V gene: TRBV12-5; D gene: -; CDR3 protein: CASAVRTGELFF; CDR3 DNA: TGTGCTAGTGCGGTGAGGACCGGGGAGCTGTTTTTT
clone size: few; J gene: TRBJ2-1; V gene: TRBV7-2; D gene: TRBD2; CDR3 protein: CASSLAGGPRDEQFF; CDR3 DNA: TGTGCCAGCAGCTTAGCGGGAGGGCCCAGGGATGAGCAGTTCTTC
clone size: -; J gene: TRBJ2-1; V gene: TRBV24-1; D gene: TRBD2; CDR3 protein: CATSDLRLAGVNEQFF; CDR3 DNA: TGTGCCACCAGTGATTTAAGGCTAGCGGGAGTCAATGAGCAGTTCTTC
clone size: -; J gene: TRBJ2-5; V gene: TRBV3-1; D gene: -; CDR3 protein: CASSQKYQETQYF; CDR3 DNA: TGTGCCAGCAGCCAAAAGTACCAAGAGACCCAGTACTTC
clone size: -; J gene: TRBJ2-7; V gene: TRBV12-3/TRBV12-4; D gene: -; CDR3 protein: CASSSRNEQYF; CDR3 DNA: TGTGCCAGCAGTTCTAGGAACGAGCAGTACTTC
clone size: few; J gene: TRBJ2-3; V gene: TRBV4-2; D gene: -; CDR3 protein: CASSQVGISTWGTDTQYF; CDR3 DNA: TGTGCCAGCAGCCAAGTGGGGATCAGTACTTGGGGCACAGATACGCAGTATTTT
clone size: few; J gene: TRBJ2-7; V gene: TRBV6-6; D gene: -; CDR3 protein: CASSYSDSQSEQYF; CDR3 DNA: TGTGCCAGCAGTTACTCGGACTCACAATCCGAGCAGTACTTC
clone size: few; J gene: TRBJ1-2; V gene: TRBV24-1; D gene: TRBD1; CDR3 protein: CATSWTGDYGYTF; CDR3 DNA: TGTGCCACCAGCTGGACAGGTGACTATGGCTACACCTTC
clone size: once; J gene: TRBJ1-2; V gene: TRBV10-3; D gene: -; CDR3 protein: CAISESDYGYTF; CDR3 DNA: TGTGCCATCAGTGAGTCGGATTATGGCTACACCTTC
clone size: -; J gene: TRBJ2-5; V gene: TRBV11-2; D gene: TRBD2; CDR3 protein: CASSFSSGIQETQYF; CDR3 DNA: TGTGCCAGCAGCTTTAGTAGCGGGATTCAAGAGACCCAGTACTTC
clone size: -; J gene: TRBJ1-6; V gene: TRBV2; D gene: -; CDR3 protein: CASNGRKNSPLHF; CDR3 DNA: TGTGCCAGCAACGGGCGGAAAAATTCACCCCTCCACTTT
clone size: many; J gene: TRBJ1-6; V gene: TRBV7-3; D gene: -; CDR3 protein: CASSLGGTNSPLHF; CDR3 DNA: TGTGCCAGCAGCTTAGGGGGGACAAATTCACCCCTCCACTTT
clone size: -; J gene: TRBJ2-7; V gene: TRBV7-3; D gene: -; CDR3 protein: CASSAGTMREQYF; CDR3 DNA: TGTGCCAGCAGCGCGGGGACAATGCGGGAGCAGTACTTC